The 26 T cell receptor beta chains below come from one sample, sequenced in a study of blood T cell repertoires in COVID-19 (dated by TCRdb to 2019 to 2021). Library generation was performed with the immunoSEQ multiplex PCR assay. TCRdb provides this immuneACCESS table in a form limited to in-frame rearrangements. Some clones are lacking; in checked studies, under half of them reflect an unresolved V gene, and why the rest are absent is not known. In this sample the table shows approximately 250,000 clones, 70% to 90% of which occur a single time. Of the sample, approximately 5.1% is held by the ten largest clones. Sequencing was done on a sample of peripheral blood. Receptors originate from a man aged 50 to 60 with COVID-19, enrolled during active disease.

The chain uses TRBV2 and TRBJ2-3, with a possible D match to TRBD2 (7 bases). Germline V CDR1 and CDR2: SNHLY, FYNNEI. V shed 8 bases and J shed 4 bases, with 22 bases lying between them. CDR3 length: 16 amino acids. The CDR3 sequence: CASGWGRGPHADTQYF. The CDR3 coding sequence is TGTGCCAGCGGCTGGGGGCGGGGGCCCCACGCAGATACGCAGTATTTT.

This clone was picked up one time. The chain recombines TRBV28 with TRBJ2-4; TRBD1 matches 7 bases. Germline lookup yields CDR1 MDHEN and CDR2 SYDVKM. V dropped 4 bases and J dropped 0; count of bases not matched to a gene: 18. The CDR3 runs to 20 residues. The CDR3 nucleotides are TGTGCCAGCAGTTCCCTACCTCTATTGGACAGGCTAGTAGCCAAAAACATTCAGTACTTC. Protein product: CASSSLPLLDRLVAKNIQYF.

This clone was seen only a few times. The genes are TRBV7-9 and TRBJ1-2; weak D call: TRBD1 (6 bases). The CDR3 sequence is 14 residues long. V was shortened by 5 bases and J by 4 bases, with 14 bases between the two germline ends. Germline V gene sequence: CDR1 SEHNR, CDR2 FQNEAQ (reference sequence). The chain's CDR3 is CASSRKTGIYGYTF. The CDR3 nucleotides are TGTGCCAGCAGCCGAAAAACAGGGATCTATGGCTACACCTTC.

The chain employs TRBV19 and TRBJ1-4; D may be TRBD1 (5 bases). This CDR3 region has 16 residues. Germline loops: CDR1 LNHDA, CDR2 SQIVND (reference sequence). Trimming shortened V by 3 bases and J by 2 bases, and 13 bases separated the two germline ends. The CDR3 protein is CASSIFIRATNEKLFF. For the CDR3, the DNA is TGTGCCAGTAGTATTTTTATCAGGGCGACTAATGAAAAACTGTTTTTT.

V is TRBV7-2 and J is TRBJ2-1, with 10 bases lining up with TRBD2. The CDR3 extends over 15 amino acids. V shed 5 bases and J 7 bases; nucleotides not matched to a gene: 8. The germline CDR1 and CDR2 sequences are SGHTA and FQGNSA. The CDR3 sequence: CASSQPLAGVNEQFF. The CDR3 DNA is TGTGCCAGCAGCCAACCCCTAGCGGGGGTTAATGAGCAGTTCTTC. The complete variable domain, with remaining parts taken from reference TRBV7-2 and TRBJ2-1, reads GAGVSQSPSNKVTEKGKDVELRCDPISGHTALYWYRQSLGQGLEFLIYFQGNSAPDKSGLPSDRFSAERTGGSVSTLTIQRTQQEDSAVYLCASSQPLAGVNEQFFGPGTRLTVL.

This chain connects TRBV5-1 to TRBJ1-4, with a weak D call TRBD1 (6 bases). The CDR3 totals 14 residues. V was clipped by 4 bases and J by 4 bases, with 11 bases between them. Germline V gives CDR1 SGHRS, CDR2 YFSETQ. The CDR3 here is CASSLQQGNEKLFF. The DNA for the CDR3 is TGCGCCAGCAGCCTCCAACAGGGTAATGAAAAACTGTTTTTT.

The gene calls are TRBV15 and TRBJ2-5, with 8 bases lining up with TRBD2. The V gene end was trimmed by 3 bases and the J gene end by 0 bases; junction bases not matched to a gene: 9. Germline V gene lookup returns CDR1 LNHNV and CDR2 YYDKDF (reference sequence). This CDR3 contains 17 residues. CDR3 coding DNA: TGTGCCACCAGCAGGAAACTTAGCGGGGAGCACCAAGAGACCCAGTACTTC. It yields the protein CATSRKLSGEHQETQYF.

The genes are TRBV3-1 (or the pseudogene TRBV3-2) and TRBJ2-7; 9 nucleotides agree with TRBD2. There are 15 residues in the CDR3. The V and J ends lost 1 base and 2 bases, in that order; junction bases with no gene match: 3. The V gene's germline CDR1 is LGHDT and CDR2 YNNKEL (reference sequence). CDR3 in DNA: TGTGCCAGCAGCCAAGTTAGCGGGGGCCCCTACGAGCAGTACTTC. This translates into CASSQVSGGPYEQYF.

This clone was picked up a small number of times. The V gene is TRBV18, the J gene TRBJ1-1, with 7 bases identical to TRBD1. This CDR3 spans 16 amino acids. Germline values: CDR1 KGHSH, CDR2 LQKENI. Germline trimming cut 1 base from V and 0 bases from J; bases unmatched to any gene: 5. In DNA, the CDR3 is TGTGCCAGCTCACCACTCGCAGGGGGTTTGAACACTGAAGCTTTCTTT. Amino acids: CASSPLAGGLNTEAFF. The variable domain in full, completed from reference TRBV18 and TRBJ1-1, reads NAGVMQNPRHLVRRRGQEARLRCSPMKGHSHVYWYRQLPEEGLKFMVYLQKENIIDESGMPKERFSAEFPKEGPSILRIQQVVRGDSAAYFCASSPLAGGLNTEAFFGQGTRLTVV.

The chain is built from TRBV2 and TRBJ2-7; D remains ambiguous. V was trimmed by 5 bases and J by 1 base, leaving 9 bases between them. Germline CDR1 is SNHLY and CDR2 is FYNNEI. The CDR3 spans 13 residues. CDR3 sequence reads: CASSPDTSYEQYF. Written as DNA, the CDR3 is TGTGCCAGCAGTCCAGACACTTCCTACGAGCAGTACTTC.

The chain recombines TRBV3-1 (or the pseudogene TRBV3-2) with TRBJ2-5; 8 bases line up with TRBD2. With V trimmed by 1 base and J by 5 bases, 9 bases remained unmatched. Germline-derived CDR1 and CDR2 are LGHDT and YNNKEL (reference sequence). This CDR3 has 16 amino acids. In DNA form, the CDR3 reads TGTGCCAGCAGCCAAGGTTTATTACTAGCGGAGGAGACCCAGTACTTC. Residues: CASSQGLLLAEETQYF.

The chain employs TRBV6-1 and TRBJ2-5; D may be TRBD2 (6 bases). V dropped 1 base and J dropped 9 bases, with 15 bases sitting between them. Looked up from germline, CDR1 is MNHNS and CDR2 is SASEGT. The CDR3 covers 14 residues. The CDR3 DNA is TGTGCCAGCAGTGAAGAACTAGCCCTCTGGGCCCAGTACTTC. This codes for CASSEELALWAQYF.

Notes on this clone: Other DNA sequences within the sample encode an identical CDR3. The chain recombines TRBV6-5 with TRBJ1-5; D is unresolved. The V end lost 0 bases, the J end lost 0 bases, and 6 bases lay between the germline ends. The CDR3 length is 15 residues. In germline, CDR1 is MNHEY, CDR2 SVGAGI. CDR3 nucleotide sequence: TGTGCCAGCAGTTACTCACAGAATAGCAATCAGCCCCAGCATTTT. It translates to CASSYSQNSNQPQHF.

This clone was seen once. One end of the junction does not line up with germline, which may come from a read error. The V call is TRBV7-7, the J call TRBJ2-2, with D perhaps TRBD2 (6 bases). Germline CDR1 SSHAT, CDR2 FNYEAQ (reference sequence). The CDR3 contains 17 residues. CDR3 coding DNA: TGTGCTAGCAGCCCGACACGGCGGGGCTGGGGCACCGGGGAGCTGTTTTTT. Its protein is CASSPTRRGWGTGELFF.

The chain combines TRBV15 with TRBJ2-2; a weak D match, TRBD2 (6 bases). V dropped 5 bases and J dropped 1 base, with 8 bases sitting between them. This CDR3 is 14 amino acids long. Per the germline V gene, CDR1 is LNHNV and CDR2 is YYDKDF (reference sequence). The CDR3 protein is CATSRDLNTGELFF. The CDR3 DNA is TGTGCCACCAGCCGGGACTTGAACACCGGGGAGCTGTTTTTT.

V usage is TRBV7-3 and J usage is TRBJ1-1; 9 bases map to TRBD1. CDR1 and CDR2 (germline): SGHTA, FQGTGA. V was clipped by 5 bases and J by 1 base; unmatched bases: 5. The CDR3 runs to 15 residues. The CDR3 nucleotides are TGTGCCAGCAGCGATTCGGACAGGGGGAACACTGAAGCTTTCTTT. It yields the protein CASSDSDRGNTEAFF.

The rearrangement joins TRBV18 to TRBJ1-6; maybe TRBD1 (5 bases). The CDR3 runs to 15 residues. Per germline, CDR1 KGHSH and CDR2 LQKENI. In DNA, the CDR3 is TGTGATCAGGGATCATTCTCCTCCTATAATTCACCCCTCCACTTT. It specifies CDQGSFSSYNSPLHF.

The rearrangement links TRBV9 to TRBJ2-7; D perhaps matches TRBD1 (6 bases). Trimming took 3 bases from V and 0 from J, leaving 13 bases between them. This CDR3 comprises 15 residues. Germline CDR1 and CDR2: SGDLS and YYNGEE. CDR3 sequence reads: CASSAGQSSSYEQYF. For the CDR3, the DNA is TGTGCCAGCAGCGCCGGACAGTCAAGCTCCTACGAGCAGTACTTC.

The chain carries TRBV18 and TRBJ2-1; 9 nucleotides line up with TRBD1. The germline V gene encodes CDR1 KGHSH and CDR2 LQKENI. The CDR3 length is 16 residues. The ends lost 2 bases at V and 9 bases at J; junction bases unmatched: 11. This CDR3 is CASSPSGTGSGGEQFF. The CDR3 bases are TGTGCCAGCTCACCATCCGGGACAGGGTCCGGCGGTGAGCAGTTCTTC.

The chain uses TRBV24-1 and TRBJ2-3; D not resolved. V lost 9 bases to trimming and J lost 0 bases, with 12 bases between them. This CDR3 comprises 14 residues. CDR1 and CDR2 from the germline V gene are KGHDR and SFDVKD. The CDR3 nucleotides read TGTGCCACCTCCGGGTGGCCCAGCACAGATACGCAGTATTTT. It specifies CATSGWPSTDTQYF.

The chain uses TRBV3-1 (or the pseudogene TRBV3-2) and TRBJ1-2; 7 nucleotides line up with TRBD1. The CDR3 extends over 16 amino acids. The junction had 12 bases not matched to a gene; V was cut back by 2 bases and J by 6 bases. Germline V gene sequence: CDR1 LGHDT, CDR2 YNNKEL (reference sequence). CDR3 in amino acids: CASSQKRGGTVDGYTF. The DNA of the CDR3 is TGTGCCAGCAGCCAAAAGCGTGGTGGGACAGTGGATGGCTACACCTTC.

The J gene is TRBJ2-6, the V gene TRBV7-6; D is undetermined. The ends were cut back, 2 bases at V and 0 bases at J, with 11 bases in the middle. Germline-derived CDR1 and CDR2 are SGHVS and FNYEAQ. This CDR3 has 17 residues. The CDR3, as DNA: TGTGCCAGCAGCTTATCCGATGAGAGCTCTGGGGCCAACGTCCTGACTTTC. Amino acid sequence: CASSLSDESSGANVLTF.

The rearrangement uses TRBV30 and TRBJ2-7; 9 bases agree with TRBD1. Germline CDR1 is GTSNPN and CDR2 is SVGIG (reference sequence). V lost 2 bases and J lost 4; bases outside the gene matches: 3. This CDR3 spans 13 amino acids. This chain's CDR3 is CAWSPGQGYEQYF. CDR3 DNA sequence: TGTGCCTGGAGTCCGGGACAGGGTTACGAGCAGTACTTC.

This rearrangement joins TRBV5-1 to TRBJ2-3, with D possibly being TRBD2 (7 bases). Trimming shortened V by 5 bases and J by 2 bases, and 18 bases separated the two germline ends. Germline assignment: CDR1 SGHRS and CDR2 YFSETQ. The length of the CDR3 is 16 residues. As DNA, the CDR3 is TGCGCCAGCAGTATTGGGGGGGCAGGATACACAGATACGCAGTATTTT. This translates into CASSIGGAGYTDTQYF.

This chain joins TRBV4-2 and TRBJ1-1, with 11 bases aligning to TRBD1. Germline V gives CDR1 LGHNA, CDR2 YNFKEQ. The length of the CDR3 is 16 residues. The ends lost 3 bases at V and 5 bases at J; junction bases unmatched: 8. In DNA, the CDR3 is TGTGCCAGCAGCCACATGGACAGGGGGCAAGGGACTGAAGCTTTCTTT. Protein product: CASSHMDRGQGTEAFF.

This sequence joins TRBV6-6 and TRBJ1-5, with D perhaps TRBD1 (5 bases). The CDR3 has 16 residues. Trimming pared 0 bases from V and 7 bases from J, leaving 16 bases between. Germline CDR1 reads MNHNY; CDR2 reads SVGAGI (reference sequence). CDR3 amino acids: CASSYSAGQGDQPQHF. Written as DNA, the CDR3 is TGTGCCAGCAGTTACTCCGCGGGGCAGGGCGACCAGCCCCAGCATTTT.